A selection of T cell receptor beta chains follows, all from one sample in a study of cytomegalovirus exposure and HLA in healthy donors. Here immunoSEQ multiplex PCR was the method, and the copy in TCRdb shows in-frame clones only, minus some. The sample gives some 180,000 clones, around 77% of which show up once; under 2% is in the top ten. Sample: PBMCs. These receptors were collected from a woman aged 25 to 45 in good health and CMV-seronegative. The CDR3 runs from the conserved cysteine through the conserved F or W. A D gene is named only where the DNA matches it firmly. The listing skips clone size in some rows; elsewhere it reads once, few, many or a size class.

>TRBJ1-1|TRBD1|TRBV2|-
CASIKITGGTEAFF
TGTGCCAGCATAAAAATAACAGGGGGCACTGAAGCTTTCTTT
>TRBJ2-3|TRBD2|TRBV5-1|-
CASSQRAGGASTDTQYF
TGCGCCAGCAGCCAACGAGCGGGGGGCGCTAGCACAGATACGCAGTATTTT
>TRBJ2-1|TRBD2|TRBV5-6|-
CASRTSGAYNEQFF
TGTGCCAGCAGGACTAGCGGGGCCTACAATGAGCAGTTCTTC
>TRBJ1-1|TRBD1|TRBV6-6|-
CASRDRESTEAFF
TGTGCCAGCAGGGACAGGGAGAGCACTGAAGCTTTCTTT
>TRBJ1-1|-|TRBV30|-
CAWSGWGHHTEAFF
TGTGCCTGGAGTGGTTGGGGGCATCACACTGAAGCTTTCTTT
>TRBJ1-6|-|TRBV18|-
CASSPVQGGNSPLHF
TGTGCCAGCTCACCAGTTCAGGGAGGGAATTCACCCCTCCACTTT
>TRBJ1-6|TRBD1|TRBV30|few
CAWSVPQGRSPLHF
TGTGCCTGGAGTGTACCACAGGGGCGTTCACCCCTCCACTTT
>TRBJ2-1|TRBD2|TRBV13|once
CASSLGGRGSSYNEQFF
TGTGCCAGCAGCTTAGGTGGGCGGGGGAGCTCCTACAATGAGCAGTTCTTC
>TRBJ1-1|TRBD1|TRBV19|-
CASSIAGGGNTEAFF
TGTGCCAGTAGTATCGCAGGGGGCGGGAACACTGAAGCTTTCTTT
>TRBJ1-3|TRBD1|TRBV6-5|-
CASRDRGSGNTIYF
TGTGCCAGCAGGGACAGGGGGTCGGGAAACACCATATATTTT
>TRBJ2-3|TRBD1|TRBV5-4|-
CASSTGQGATDTQYF
TGTGCCAGCAGCACGGGACAGGGCGCTACAGATACGCAGTATTTT
>TRBJ2-1|-|TRBV7-3|-
CASSPEHYNEQFF
TGTGCCAGCAGCCCCGAACACTACAATGAGCAGTTCTTC
>TRBJ2-3|-|TRBV30|-
CAWAPGGRSTDTQYF
TGTGCCTGGGCCCCCGGGGGACGTAGCACAGATACGCAGTATTTT
>TRBJ1-6|TRBD1|TRBV6-5|-
CASSGQGASPLHF
TGTGCCAGCAGCGGACAGGGGGCATCACCCCTCCACTTT
>TRBJ1-1|TRBD1|TRBV30|-
CAWRGGQAAGGAFF
TGTGCCTGGAGGGGCGGACAGGCCGCCGGGGGAGCTTTCTTT
>TRBJ2-5|TRBD1|TRBV5-6|once
CASSKDRVVETQYF
TGTGCCAGCAGCAAAGACAGGGTGGTGGAGACCCAGTACTTC
>TRBJ1-5|TRBD1|TRBV2|few
CASRTGAGNQPQHF
TGTGCCAGCAGGACAGGGGCGGGCAATCAGCCCCAGCATTTT
>TRBJ2-5|-|TRBV18|-
CASSPPTRYQETQYF
TGTGCCAGCTCACCCCCTACCCGGTACCAAGAGACCCAGTACTTC